The T cell receptor (beta chain) described here comes from a study of blood T cells in healthy people across ages. Across the whole study: Through template switching, about one barcoded beta molecule was captured per two T cells, as measured in model experiments.

PBMCs, at least 6.5 million per sample, were isolated. Study-level findings and limits: As age increased, TCR beta diversity per million T cells fell in a roughly linear fashion. Long-lived donors exceeded aged donors in naive CD4+ cells and diversity.

Together with a sample-barcoded 5' primer, a J-beta primer mix was included in a second PCR lasting about 7 to 11 cycles. TCRdb re-called the 5' RACE reads with MiXCR, one entry per CDR3 protein. Of around 1,900,000 distinct CDR3 sequences in the sample, around 42% are singletons; the top ten hold around 23%. This clonotype turned up a few times. Its specificity is unknown. The CDR3 contains 13 residues. The germline CDR1 and CDR2 sequences are SGHTA and FQGNSA. The clonotype comes from a human donor in good health. V is TRBV7-2 and J is TRBJ2-4, with D maybe TRBD2 (5 bases). Near its end, the DNA agrees better with TRBJ2-7, so the J call may be wrong. Sample: blood. CDR3 DNA sequence: TGTGCCAGCAGCTCCGCCCGGGGCTACGAGCAGTACTTC. Translating it yields CASSSARGYEQYF.